This T cell receptor (beta chain) was identified in a study of memory CD4+ T cells and cytomegalovirus serostatus. Notes on the study in general: The CMV-associated TCR signature appears largely within the CD4+ memory repertoire.

TCRdb's table, derived via immunoSEQ multiplex PCR, lists solely in-frame clones and lacks some. The table includes some 45,000 clones, 74% detected once. In regard to this clone: Its antigen is still unknown.

The sort gate was single viable CD3+CD4+CD8-CD45RO+ cells for memory CD4+ T cells. Donors' CMV status reflects serum IgG against pp150, pp28, p38, p52. The sequence was collected from an adult in good health and CMV-seropositive. Sequences were obtained from memory CD4+ T cells from blood.

CDR3 amino acids: CASSLTVTSGGVNEQFF. As DNA, the CDR3 is TGTGCCAGCAGCTTAACGGTTACTAGCGGGGGGGTCAATGAGCAGTTCTTC. The chain recombines TRBV7-9 with TRBJ2-1, with TRBD2 identical over 13 bases. Germline lookup yields CDR1 SEHNR and CDR2 FQNEAQ (reference sequence). The CDR3 covers 17 residues. With V trimmed by 2 bases and J by 6 bases, 7 bases remained unmatched.